These 27 T cell receptor beta chains share one sample of origin, sequenced in a study of blood T cells in healthy people across ages (dated by TCRdb to about 2015). Library method: 5' RACE. Sequencing relied on an Illumina HiSeq 2500. A second PCR of about 6 to 11 cycles was run with a J-beta primer mix and a sample-barcoded 5' primer. The public reads were reanalyzed by TCRdb: fastp trimming at Q25, MiXCR alignment, in-frame beta chains only. Rows with a matching CDR3 protein are joined into one entry that keeps the most common DNA and genes. Here the sample has fewer than 2,000,000 distinct CDR3 sequences; about 32% occur a single time. Of the sample, 10% to 12% is held by the ten largest clones. Sequencing was performed on blood. The receptors were sampled from a woman aged 30 to 39 in good health.

A note on this clonotype: A junction boundary mismatches the germline segment, possibly from a read error. The chain uses TRBV15 and TRBJ1-1; perhaps TRBD1 as D (5 bases). This CDR3 contains 15 residues. Germline V gene sequence: CDR1 LNHNV, CDR2 YYDKDF (reference sequence). CDR3 coding DNA: TGTGTCACCAGCAGAGATCGGGGGGTATTCACTGAAGCTTTCTTT. Translating it yields CVTSRDRGVFTEAFF.

The chain joins TRBV28 to TRBJ2-3; D might be TRBD2 (6 bases). The V end was cut by 5 bases, the J end by 2 bases, with 14 bases between. Germline-derived CDR1 and CDR2 are MDHEN and SYDVKM. The CDR3 length is 15 residues. This CDR3 reads CASSPASEPTDTQYF. CDR3 bases: TGTGCCAGCAGTCCCGCTAGCGAACCCACAGATACGCAGTATTTT.

This clonotype was seen a handful of times. This chain connects TRBV6-5 to TRBJ2-1; 9 bases align to TRBD2. The length of the CDR3 is 16 residues. Germline V gene sequence: CDR1 MNHEY, CDR2 SVGAGI. The ends lost 5 bases at V and 4 bases at J; junction bases unmatched: 9. The DNA for the CDR3 is TGTGCCAGCAGTCCATTTAGCGGGGGAAAATACAATGAGCAGTTCTTC. It translates to CASSPFSGGKYNEQFF.

The rearrangement links TRBV7-9 to TRBJ2-5; 7 bases match TRBD1. Germline CDR1 reads SEHNR; CDR2 reads FQNEAQ (reference sequence). The CDR3 extends over 16 amino acids. Unmatched junction bases numbered 10, after V lost 4 bases and J lost 2 bases. The CDR3 sequence: CASSSYTGTEQETQYF. CDR3 DNA: TGTGCCAGCAGCTCCTATACCGGGACAGAACAAGAGACCCAGTACTTC.

The chain couples TRBV7-9 to TRBJ2-4; D might be TRBD2 (6 bases). CDR1 and CDR2 (germline): SEHNR, FQNEAQ (reference sequence). Trimming stripped 3 bases from V and 1 base from J, with 10 bases between. This CDR3 region has 15 residues. The CDR3 loop reads CASSFGTGAKNIQYF. The CDR3 bases are TGTGCCAGCAGCTTCGGGACTGGCGCCAAAAACATTCAGTACTTC.

The J gene is TRBJ2-1, the V gene TRBV3-1, with TRBD2 matching over 10 bases. CDR3 length equals 16 residues. In germline, CDR1 is LGHDT, CDR2 YNNKEL (reference sequence). With 3 bases clipped from V and 2 bases from J, the junction kept 4 bases outside the gene matches. CDR3 nucleotide sequence: TGTGCCAGCAGCCAGGTGCTAGCGGGAGCCTACAATGAGCAGTTCTTC. This gives the protein CASSQVLAGAYNEQFF.

The table lists this clonotype with a count of one. A much larger clone differs by one base, so this may be a read error. The chain joins TRBV20-1 to TRBJ2-1; possible D gene TRBD1, 6 bases. The CDR3 runs to 11 residues. The germline V gene has CDR1 DFQATT and CDR2 SNEGSKA (reference sequence). With 0 bases removed from V and 12 bases from J, the gap between germline ends came to 9 bases. The CDR3 is CSARDHRVQFF. The CDR3 region has the DNA TGCAGTGCTAGAGATCACAGGGTGCAGTTCTTC.

This clonotype was recorded a few times. The CDR3 sequence: CASSQVVSGEVGGYTF. In DNA, the CDR3 is TGTGCCAGCAGCCAAGTCGTTTCAGGGGAGGTCGGTGGCTACACCTTC. V is TRBV14 and J is TRBJ1-2; possibly TRBD1 for D (6 bases). Germline CDR1 and CDR2: SGHDN and FVKESK. Deletions cut 1 base from V and 7 bases from J, with 19 bases between. The CDR3 extends over 16 amino acids.

The table lists this clonotype with a count of one. This chain links TRBV14 with TRBJ2-5; no clear D. The CDR3 is 12 amino acids. V was pared by 1 base and J by 7 bases, with 7 bases between. CDR1 SGHDN and CDR2 FVKESK come from the germline V gene. This chain's CDR3 is CASSQAEATQYF. In DNA form, the CDR3 reads TGTGCCAGCAGCCAAGCCGAGGCGACCCAGTACTTC.

This clonotype was counted only a few times. This chain links TRBV11-2 with TRBJ2-5; D remains unclear. Trimming took 1 base from V and 5 from J, leaving 11 bases between them. This CDR3 has 14 residues. Looked up from germline, CDR1 is SGHAT and CDR2 is FQNNGV. The CDR3 region has the DNA TGTGCCAGCAGCTTAGGGGCGTCGGATGAGACCCAGTACTTC. It translates to CASSLGASDETQYF.

The table lists this clonotype with a few counts. This chain connects TRBV30 to TRBJ2-7; maybe TRBD2 (6 bases). This CDR3 has 13 amino acids. V was clipped by 7 bases and J by 1 base, with 14 bases between them. Per germline, CDR1 GTSNPN and CDR2 SVGIG (reference sequence). In nucleotides, the CDR3 is TGTGCCTTGGCGGGGACCGATTCCTACGAGCAGTACTTC. It translates to CALAGTDSYEQYF.

This clonotype was seen a handful of times. The chain couples TRBV20-1 to TRBJ2-5, with D unclear. CDR3 size: 12 residues. Germline CDR1 DFQATT, CDR2 SNEGSKA (reference sequence). Trimming left V 3 bases short and J 1 base short, with 6 bases between. Here the CDR3 reads CSARATQETQYF. CDR3 bases: TGCAGTGCTAGGGCTACCCAAGAGACCCAGTACTTC.

This chain joins TRBV28 and TRBJ2-7; tentatively, D is TRBD2 (5 bases). V lost 8 bases and J 3 bases, leaving 20 bases between the germline ends. CDR1 MDHEN and CDR2 SYDVKM come from the germline V gene. The CDR3 has 15 residues. DNA for the CDR3: TGTGCCAGCGGAGGCGCCTTCTCCCGCGGCTACGAGCAGTACTTC. It codes for CASGGAFSRGYEQYF. Looking up the rest from reference TRBV28 and TRBJ2-7 gives the full variable domain: DVKVTQSSRYLVKRTGEKVFLECVQDMDHENMFWYRQDPGLGLRLIYFSYDVKMKEKGDIPEGYSVSREKKERFSLILESASTNQTSMYLCASGGAFSRGYEQYFGPGTRLTVT.

This clonotype appeared a few times. This sequence joins TRBV14 and TRBJ2-7, with 9 bases fitting TRBD2. Germline V gene sequence: CDR1 SGHDN, CDR2 FVKESK. The CDR3 is 17 amino acids. V lost 1 base to trimming and J lost 2 bases; unmatched junction nucleotides: 9. The CDR3 protein is CASSQVATSGSPYEQYF. CDR3 DNA sequence: TGTGCCAGCAGCCAAGTTGCAACTAGCGGGTCCCCCTACGAGCAGTACTTC.

This clonotype has more than one count but fewer than ten. This chain joins TRBV18 and TRBJ1-2; D remains ambiguous. V shed 6 bases and J shed 6 bases, with 17 bases lying between them. Germline CDR1 KGHSH, CDR2 LQKENI. This CDR3 comprises 14 residues. The CDR3 sequence: CASSQGIEQHGYTF. CDR3 in DNA: TGTGCCAGCTCTCAAGGCATCGAACAACATGGCTACACCTTC.

The CDR3 DNA follows: TGTGCCAGCAGCTTAGAGCTCCTCTACGAGCAGTACTTC. It yields the protein CASSLELLYEQYF. The chain joins TRBV7-2 to TRBJ2-7; D unresolved. The CDR3 has 13 residues. Deletions cut 1 base from V and 3 bases from J, with 7 bases between. Germline values: CDR1 SGHTA, CDR2 FQGNSA.

V is TRBV6-5 and J is TRBJ2-7; the D gene is possibly TRBD1 (5 bases). Trimming shortened V by 9 bases and J by 0 bases, and 15 bases separated the two germline ends. This CDR3 is 14 amino acids long. Looked up from germline, CDR1 is MNHEY and CDR2 is SVGAGI. The CDR3 DNA follows: TGTGCCAGTAAACTAACAGGATCCTCCTACGAGCAGTACTTC. It yields the protein CASKLTGSSYEQYF.

CDR3 in amino acids: CASSERQFRTQYF. CDR3 nucleotide sequence: TGCGCCAGCAGCGAGAGACAGTTCAGGACCCAGTACTTC. The rearrangement joins TRBV5-1 to TRBJ2-5; D possibly corresponds to TRBD1 (5 bases). The CDR3 is 13 amino acids. The V end lost 4 bases, the J end lost 7 bases, and 14 bases lay between the germline ends. Germline loops: CDR1 SGHRS, CDR2 YFSETQ.

The chain carries TRBV7-9 and TRBJ1-2; D perhaps matches TRBD1 (5 bases). V gave up 3 bases and J gave up 5 bases, with 10 bases separating them. CDR3 length equals 13 residues. CDR1 and CDR2 from the germline V gene are SEHNR and FQNEAQ (reference sequence). Here the CDR3 DNA reads TGTGCCAGCAGCTTCCCAGGGAAGTATGGCTACACCTTC. Its translation is CASSFPGKYGYTF. Variable domain in full (rest from reference TRBV7-9 and TRBJ1-2): DTGVSQNPRHKITKRGQNVTFRCDPISEHNRLYWYRQTLGQGPEFLTYFQNEAQLEKSRLLSDRFSAERPKGSFSTLEIQRTEQGDSAMYLCASSFPGKYGYTFGSGTRLTVV.

This clonotype has just a few counts. This chain uses TRBV25-1 with TRBJ2-7; D not resolved. V lost 4 bases, J lost 5 bases, and 15 bases lay in between. Per germline, CDR1 MGHDK and CDR2 SYGVNS. This CDR3 is 14 amino acids long. The CDR3: CASSGSPLGDEQYF. The CDR3 bases are TGTGCCAGCAGTGGATCCCCCCTCGGAGACGAGCAGTACTTC.

The J gene is TRBJ2-7, the V gene TRBV7-9, with TRBD1 matching 8 bases. Germline V lookup: CDR1 SEHNR, CDR2 FQNEAQ (reference sequence). Germline trimming cut 5 bases from V and 2 bases from J; bases unmatched to any gene: 8. CDR3 size: 15 residues. The CDR3 DNA reads as TGTGCCAGCAGCCCCACGGGACAGGAGCCCTACGAGCAGTACTTC. Amino acids: CASSPTGQEPYEQYF.

This clonotype occurred a few times. The chain carries TRBV12-3 or TRBV12-4 and TRBJ2-3; 13 positions match TRBD2. V lost 6 bases, J lost 2 bases, and 11 bases stayed unmatched. The CDR3 extends over 18 amino acids. CDR3 nucleotide sequence: TGTGCCAGCAGGGGACTAGCGGGGCCCCTCTATCTCACAGATACGCAGTATTTT. This codes for CASRGLAGPLYLTDTQYF.

This clonotype was seen many times. The chain has TRBV12-3 or TRBV12-4 and TRBJ2-1, with 7 bases matching TRBD1. J was trimmed by 9 bases and V by 5 bases; bases with no gene match: 10. The CDR3 runs to 14 residues. CDR3 DNA sequence: TGTGCCAGCAGTCCCGGGACAGCCCGGGGTGAGCAGTTCTTC. It specifies CASSPGTARGEQFF.

This chain uses TRBV6-1 with TRBJ1-1; 9 bases line up with TRBD1. Germline trimming cut 6 bases from V and 4 bases from J; bases unmatched to any gene: 6. The length of the CDR3 is 14 residues. Germline loops: CDR1 MNHNS, CDR2 SASEGT. The chain's CDR3 is CASRETGGITEAFF. As DNA, the CDR3 is TGTGCCAGCAGGGAGACAGGGGGTATCACTGAAGCTTTCTTT.

This clonotype has a handful of counts. J is TRBJ2-7 and V is TRBV20-1, with 8 bases lining up with TRBD1. The junction had 10 bases not matched to a gene; V was cut back by 0 bases and J by 3 bases. The CDR3 is 16 amino acids. Germline V CDR1 and CDR2: DFQATT, SNEGSKA (reference sequence). The CDR3 nucleotides are TGCAGTGCTAGAGAGGCAGGGGGCGGGCTGGACTACGAGCAGTACTTC. Translation: CSAREAGGGLDYEQYF.

A remark on this clonotype: This could be a read error, since a much larger clone is one nucleotide away. The CDR3 DNA reads TGCAGTGCTAGCGGGAGACCCTACAATGAGCAGTTCTTC. Protein sequence: CSASGRPYNEQFF. The chain joins TRBV20-1 to TRBJ2-1; D is perhaps TRBD2 (6 bases). The CDR3 has 13 amino acids. V was shortened by 3 bases and J by 2 bases, with 8 bases between the two germline ends. Germline V gives CDR1 DFQATT, CDR2 SNEGSKA (reference sequence).

The chain is built from TRBV7-2 and TRBJ1-6, with 7 positions matching TRBD1. V was pared by 1 base and J by 7 bases, with 10 bases of the junction left unmatched. CDR1 is SGHTA and CDR2 is FQGNSA in the germline V gene. The CDR3 has 17 amino acids. The CDR3 here is CASSLVRFGTANSPLHF. The CDR3 nucleotides read TGTGCCAGCAGCTTAGTTCGGTTCGGGACAGCGAATTCACCCCTCCACTTT. The whole variable domain, remainder taken from reference TRBV7-2 and TRBJ1-6, is GAGVSQSPSNKVTEKGKDVELRCDPISGHTALYWYRQSLGQGLEFLIYFQGNSAPDKSGLPSDRFSAERTGGSVSTLTIQRTQQEDSAVYLCASSLVRFGTANSPLHFGNGTRLTVT.